The clone carrying this T cell receptor beta chain was recorded at least ten times. The data were obtained in a study of T cells in Graves' hyperthyroidism and ophthalmopathy. TCR beta CDR3 regions were amplified from RNA. When the TCR CDR3 underwent first-round RT-PCR, the HTBI primer set was used. TCRdb analysed the multiplex PCR reads with MiXCR anew, one entry per CDR3 protein. Of 450,000 to 600,000 distinct CDR3 sequences listed, around 13% are singletons. The CDR3 is 14 residues long. CDR1 and CDR2 (germline): MNHEY, SMNVEV (reference sequence). The V end was cut by 1 base, the J end by 8 bases, with 14 bases between. Hyperthyroidism was newly diagnosed in patients aged 18 to 65 (duration under 2 months). Uncontrolled infection, other autoimmune disease, pregnancy and lactation each barred patients from inclusion.

Sequences were obtained from blood. The chain uses TRBV27 and TRBJ1-1; no clear D. This TCR derives from a woman aged 40 to 50 with Graves' hyperthyroidism. CDR3 bases: TGTGCCAGCAGTTTATGGCAGAATGGCTTAGAAGCTTTCTTT. This translates into CASSLWQNGLEAFF.